This T cell receptor beta chain was retrieved from a study of T cell responses to AZD1222 COVID-19 vaccine. The count of this clone is one. V dropped 1 base and J dropped 4; count of bases not matched to a gene: 6. Per germline, CDR1 SGHTA and CDR2 FQGNSA. CDR3 length equals 17 residues. The method was immunoSEQ multiplex PCR; TCRdb's version includes in-frame clones alone and lacks a portion of them. The profile covers tens of thousands of clones, with approximately 90% appearing a single time and 4% to 6% taken by the ten largest. This TCR derives from an adult in good health. V and J are TRBV7-2 and TRBJ2-3, with 12 nucleotides matching TRBD1. The sample consisted of peripheral blood, taken on day 0 of MenACWY control vaccination. The DNA of the CDR3 is TGTGCCAGCAGCTTAGTTTCGGGACAGGGGGCGGCAGATACGCAGTATTTT. It is translated as CASSLVSGQGAADTQYF. Combining the CDR3 with reference TRBV7-2 and TRBJ2-3 gives the whole variable domain GAGVSQSPSNKVTEKGKDVELRCDPISGHTALYWYRQSLGQGLEFLIYFQGNSAPDKSGLPSDRFSAERTGGSVSTLTIQRTQQEDSAVYLCASSLVSGQGAADTQYFGPGTRLTVL.